These T cell receptor beta chains were read from a single sample in a study of shared clonotypes between healthy human individuals. The protocol was immunoSEQ multiplex PCR, while the TCRdb copy is restricted to in-frame clones and leaves out a portion. This sample has around 640,000 clones, with roughly 96% found just once. The sample consisted of naive CD8+ T cells sorted from blood. The receptors stem from a woman under 40 in good health. The CDR3 runs from the conserved cysteine through the conserved F or W. D genes are given only for firm matches. Size tells how often a clone was seen (once, few, many) or the class of an expanded clone, and some rows leave it out.

abundance | j_gene | d_gene | v_gene | CDR3aa | CDR3nt
- | TRBJ2-7 | - | TRBV4-1 | CASSQGPLGSSYEQYF | TGCGCCAGCAGCCAAGGGCCGCTAGGGAGCTCCTACGAGCAGTACTTC
- | TRBJ1-3 | TRBD1 | TRBV18 | CASSSGGSSGNTIYF | TGTGCCAGCTCATCAGGGGGCAGCTCTGGAAACACCATATATTTT
- | TRBJ2-7 | - | TRBV5-1 | CASSWSPPYEQYF | TGCGCCAGCAGCTGGAGTCCGCCCTACGAGCAGTACTTC
- | TRBJ1-1 | - | TRBV19 | CASSIGGSTEAFF | TGTGCCAGTAGTATAGGCGGGAGCACTGAAGCTTTCTTT
once | TRBJ2-3 | TRBD2 | TRBV7-6 | CASSPSGRSTDTQYF | TGTGCCAGCAGCCCCAGCGGGAGGAGCACAGATACGCAGTATTTT
- | TRBJ1-4 | - | TRBV13 | CASSKAHDTTNEKLFF | TGTGCCAGCAGCAAAGCTCACGACACAACTAATGAAAAACTGTTTTTT
- | TRBJ2-6 | TRBD1 | TRBV9 | CASSSRTGSSGANVLTF | TGTGCCAGCAGCTCTCGGACAGGGAGCTCTGGGGCCAACGTCCTGACTTTC
- | TRBJ1-3 | - | TRBV5-1 | CASSLSLGLGGNTIYF | TGCGCCAGCAGCTTGTCACTAGGGTTGGGTGGAAACACCATATATTTT
- | TRBJ1-5 | - | TRBV28 | CASSLLGVRGNQPQHF | TGTGCCAGCAGTTTATTGGGGGTTCGTGGCAATCAGCCCCAGCATTTT
- | TRBJ2-6 | - | TRBV27 | CASSTPGSNVLTF | TGTGCCAGCAGTACCCCCGGGAGCAACGTCCTGACTTTC
- | TRBJ2-7 | TRBD1 | TRBV5-4 | CASSAHTGTGSPEQYF | TGTGCCAGCAGCGCTCATACCGGGACAGGGAGTCCCGAGCAGTACTTC
- | TRBJ2-1 | - | TRBV2 | CASRAGGPYNEQFF | TGTGCCAGCAGAGCCGGGGGACCCTACAATGAGCAGTTCTTC
- | TRBJ2-7 | - | TRBV6-1 | CASSDVQPIFSYEQYF | TGTGCCAGCAGTGATGTCCAGCCGATTTTTTCCTACGAGCAGTACTTC
- | TRBJ2-7 | TRBD2 | TRBV5-1 | CASSVTSGSYEQYF | TGCGCCAGCAGCGTGACTAGCGGGAGCTACGAGCAGTACTTC
- | TRBJ2-7 | - | TRBV9 | CASSVGGYSYEQYF | TGTGCCAGCAGCGTAGGAGGTTATTCCTACGAGCAGTACTTC
- | TRBJ2-5 | TRBD2 | TRBV11-2 | CASSAPGLGSYRTQYF | TGTGCCAGCAGCGCCCCGGGACTAGGCTCATACCGGACCCAGTACTTC
- | TRBJ2-1 | TRBD2 | TRBV27 | CASSLVPAGAIYNEQFF | TGTGCCAGCAGTTTAGTCCCAGCGGGAGCGATATACAATGAGCAGTTCTTC
- | TRBJ2-1 | TRBD2 | TRBV7-6 | CASSHGGVPYNEQFF | TGTGCCAGCAGCCACGGGGGGGTACCATACAATGAGCAGTTCTTC
once | TRBJ2-1 | - | TRBV6-5 | CASSYNLDGNEQFF | TGTGCCAGCAGTTATAATCTAGATGGCAATGAGCAGTTCTTC
- | TRBJ2-7 | TRBD1 | TRBV28 | CASSGDRTAYEQYF | TGTGCCAGCAGTGGGGACAGGACCGCCTACGAGCAGTACTTC
- | TRBJ2-7 | - | TRBV10-3 | CAISEGLESEQYF | TGTGCCATCAGTGAAGGGCTGGAATCCGAGCAGTACTTC
- | TRBJ2-7 | TRBD2 | TRBV29-1 | CSVESGGQSEQYF | TGCAGCGTTGAATCGGGAGGGCAATCCGAGCAGTACTTC
- | TRBJ2-7 | - | TRBV10-2 | CASSEGHEQYF | TGCGCCAGCAGTGAGGGGCACGAGCAGTACTTC
- | TRBJ2-5 | - | TRBV6-5 | CASSPGGEQETQYF | TGTGCCAGCAGTCCCGGCGGGGAGCAAGAGACCCAGTACTTC
- | TRBJ1-2 | TRBD1 | TRBV4-1 | CASSQERTGNYGYTF | TGCGCCAGCAGCCAAGAACGGACAGGGAACTATGGCTACACCTTC
- | TRBJ1-1 | - | TRBV5-4 | CASSFQGFTEAFF | TGTGCCAGCAGCTTTCAGGGGTTCACTGAAGCTTTCTTT
- | TRBJ2-1 | TRBD2 | TRBV13 | CASSSLAGERLNEQFF | TGTGCCAGCAGCTCCCTAGCGGGAGAAAGACTCAATGAGCAGTTCTTC
- | TRBJ2-6 | - | TRBV5-1 | CASSFLLVGTINAGANVLTF | TGCGCCAGCAGCTTCCTATTAGTCGGCACAATAAACGCTGGGGCCAACGTCCTGACTTTC
- | TRBJ2-1 | - | TRBV9 | CASSVEEGYNEQFF | TGTGCCAGCAGCGTAGAAGAAGGGTACAATGAGCAGTTCTTC
- | TRBJ1-5 | - | TRBV28 | CASRQHVVLGLDNQPQHF | TGTGCCAGCAGACAACACGTAGTCTTGGGCTTAGACAATCAGCCCCAGCATTTT
- | TRBJ1-5 | - | TRBV28 | CASKFWGNQPQHF | TGTGCCAGCAAGTTTTGGGGCAATCAGCCCCAGCATTTT
- | TRBJ2-7 | - | TRBV10-2 | CATKASYEQYF | TGCGCCACCAAAGCCTCCTACGAGCAGTACTTC
- | TRBJ2-7 | - | TRBV11-2 | CASSPRRGSNYEQYF | TGTGCCAGCAGCCCCCGGAGGGGCTCGAATTACGAGCAGTACTTC
- | TRBJ1-1 | - | TRBV19 | CASSIGVGGTEAFF | TGTGCCAGTAGTATAGGGGTGGGTGGGACTGAAGCTTTCTTT
- | TRBJ1-3 | - | TRBV6-1 | CASSDPWGNTIYF | TGTGCCAGCAGTGACCCATGGGGAAACACCATATATTTT
- | TRBJ1-5 | - | TRBV30 | CAWSVGVGAQPQHF | TGTGCCTGGAGTGTAGGGGTAGGGGCTCAGCCCCAGCATTTT
- | TRBJ1-4 | - | TRBV4-1 | CASSQPDSATNEKLFF | TGCGCCAGCAGCCAACCGGACAGTGCAACTAATGAAAAACTGTTTTTT
- | TRBJ2-7 | TRBD2 | TRBV28 | CASSLSGGANEQYF | TGTGCCAGCAGTTTGTCGGGGGGGGCTAACGAGCAGTACTTC
- | TRBJ2-7 | - | TRBV11-1 | CASSWSEGYEQYF | TGTGCCAGCAGCTGGAGTGAGGGCTACGAGCAGTACTTC
- | TRBJ2-7 | - | TRBV7-2 | CASSLKQGAGPRVHEQYF | TGTGCCAGCAGCTTAAAACAAGGGGCCGGGCCTAGGGTCCACGAGCAGTACTTC
few | TRBJ1-1 | - | TRBV12-5 | CASGLSRRTAFF | TGTGCTAGTGGTCTATCTCGAAGAACGGCTTTCTTT
once | TRBJ2-1 | - | TRBV4-1 | CASSQDGVSYNEQFF | TGCGCCAGCAGCCAAGACGGGGTTTCCTACAATGAGCAGTTCTTC
- | TRBJ2-7 | - | TRBV9 | CASSGSTGHEQYF | TGTGCCAGCAGCGGGAGTACAGGGCACGAGCAGTACTTC
- | TRBJ2-5 | TRBD2 | TRBV7-9 | CASTPQSGRAKETQYF | TGTGCCAGCACCCCCCAAAGCGGGAGGGCAAAGGAGACCCAGTACTTC
- | TRBJ1-2 | - | TRBV19 | CASSPAEGGYGYTF | TGTGCCAGTAGTCCGGCGGAGGGGGGCTATGGCTACACCTTC
- | TRBJ2-1 | - | TRBV28 | CASEERQLSSYNEQFF | TGTGCCAGCGAGGAGCGGCAGCTCTCCTCCTACAATGAGCAGTTCTTC
- | TRBJ1-3 | - | TRBV6-5 | CASSYSGSIGHTIYF | TGTGCCAGCAGTTACTCCGGGAGTATTGGGCACACCATATATTTT
- | TRBJ2-7 | TRBD1 | TRBV2 | CASKGDRYEQYF | TGTGCCAGCAAAGGGGACAGATACGAGCAGTACTTC
once | TRBJ2-3 | TRBD2 | TRBV27 | CASNSGSRADTQYF | TGTGCCAGCAATAGCGGGAGCCGGGCAGATACGCAGTATTTT
- | TRBJ1-1 | - | TRBV13 | CASSLTGWPGAFF | TGTGCCAGCAGCCTTACAGGGTGGCCCGGAGCTTTCTTT
- | TRBJ2-1 | - | TRBV7-3 | CASSQGWDEQFF | TGTGCCAGCAGCCAGGGGTGGGACGAGCAGTTCTTC
once | TRBJ2-5 | - | TRBV6-5 | CASSYSKGSRGETQYF | TGTGCCAGCAGTTACTCGAAGGGCTCAAGAGGAGAGACCCAGTACTTC
once | TRBJ1-5 | TRBD1 | TRBV5-6 | CASSFGQGQPQHF | TGTGCCAGCAGCTTTGGACAGGGTCAGCCCCAGCATTTT
once | TRBJ2-7 | - | TRBV5-4 | CASSPKTQTYEQYF | TGTGCCAGCAGCCCCAAGACACAGACCTACGAGCAGTACTTC